The 31 T cell receptor beta chains below come from one sample, sequenced in a study of T cell changes during pregnancy in multiple sclerosis. The assay was immunoSEQ multiplex PCR, and TCRdb's table has in-frame clones only and misses some. The table lists roughly 75,000 clones, over 80% of them singletons. This specimen consisted of peripheral blood, obtained in the third trimester of pregnancy. These receptors were obtained from a female donor in good health, enrolled as a control in a pregnancy study.

The V call is TRBV5-1, the J call TRBJ2-7, with TRBD2 as a possible D gene (5 bases). This CDR3 contains 13 residues. The ends were cut back, 3 bases at V and 2 bases at J, with 9 bases in the middle. Germline V CDR1 and CDR2: SGHRS, YFSETQ. The CDR3 DNA reads as TGCGCCAGCAGCTCGAGGGATGCCTACGAGCAGTACTTC. Translating it yields CASSSRDAYEQYF.

The rearrangement joins TRBV10-3 to TRBJ2-7, with D possibly TRBD1 on 5 matching bases. The CDR3 consists of 13 residues. The V end lost 2 bases, the J end lost 3 bases, and 8 bases lay between the germline ends. From germline, CDR1 is ENHRY and CDR2 SYGVKD. The CDR3 loop is CAISETQGYEQYF. The CDR3 DNA reads as TGTGCCATCAGTGAGACGCAGGGCTACGAGCAGTACTTC.

This clone was observed once. The rearrangement uses TRBV21-1 and TRBJ2-3; TRBD2 was called by the table and not checked on the DNA. TRBV21-1 is annotated as a pseudogene. CDR3 length equals 16 residues. This CDR3 is CASSKLSGRATDTQYF. The CDR3 region has the DNA TGTGCCAGCAGCAAACTGTCCGGGAGGGCCACGGATACGCAGTATTTT.

The chain has TRBV9 and TRBJ1-2; D is perhaps TRBD1 (5 bases). The ends were cut back, 0 bases at V and 3 bases at J, with 9 bases in the middle. This CDR3 spans 14 amino acids. From germline, CDR1 is SGDLS and CDR2 YYNGEE. CDR3 coding DNA: TGTGCCAGCAGCGTAGCCGCAGGGCACTATGGCTACACCTTC. Translating gives CASSVAAGHYGYTF.

J is TRBJ2-5 and V is TRBV12-2; the D call TRBD2 from the table was never checked on the DNA. TRBV12-2 is deemed a pseudogene. The CDR3 spans 16 residues. The CDR3 spells CASHPGTSGSQETQYF. CDR3 DNA: TGTGCAAGTCACCCAGGGACTAGCGGGAGTCAAGAGACCCAGTACTTC.

The genes are TRBV9 and TRBJ2-1; 15 positions match TRBD2. The germline gives CDR1 SGDLS, CDR2 YYNGEE. Trimming took 3 bases from V and 1 from J; bases not matched to a gene: 8. This CDR3 is 19 amino acids long. For the CDR3, the DNA is TGTGCCAGCAGCGGCCGGACTAGCGGGGGGGTAGGTTCCTACAATGAGCAGTTCTTC. Protein: CASSGRTSGGVGSYNEQFF.

The rearrangement links TRBV2 to TRBJ2-3, with 7 bases aligning to TRBD2. CDR1 is SNHLY and CDR2 is FYNNEI in the germline V gene. J was trimmed by 3 bases and V by 4 bases; bases with no gene match: 4. This CDR3 is built from 14 residues. CDR3 coding DNA: TGTGCCAGCAGTGGAGGGCGGGGGACAGATACGCAGTATTTT. Translation gives CASSGGRGTDTQYF.

The chain links TRBV27 to TRBJ2-3; D uncertain. V shed 2 bases and J shed 0 bases, with 15 bases lying between them. The germline V gene has CDR1 MNHEY and CDR2 SMNVEV (reference sequence). The CDR3 runs to 17 residues. The CDR3 nucleotides are TGTGCCAGCAGTTTACAAGAAGGCGGCTCTAGCACAGATACGCAGTATTTT. This translates into CASSLQEGGSSTDTQYF.

V and J are TRBV19 and TRBJ2-7, with D tentatively TRBD2 (5 bases). V was clipped by 1 base and J by 4 bases, with 5 bases between them. The germline V gene encodes CDR1 LNHDA and CDR2 SQIVND (reference sequence). This CDR3 has 12 residues. DNA of the CDR3: TGTGCCAGTAGTATAGCGGGATACGAGCAGTACTTC. Amino acid sequence: CASSIAGYEQYF.

The genes are TRBV2 and TRBJ1-2, with a weak D call TRBD1 (5 bases). The ends were cut back, 9 bases at V and 2 bases at J, with 13 bases in the middle. The CDR3 sequence is 13 residues long. Germline assignment: CDR1 SNHLY and CDR2 FYNNEI. The CDR3 DNA reads as TGTGCCAGGAAGACAGTTGGGAACTATGGCTACACCTTC. Encoded protein: CARKTVGNYGYTF.

This clone was seen more than once but under ten times. This sequence joins TRBV6-5 and TRBJ2-7; 14 nucleotides agree with TRBD2. This CDR3 has 14 amino acids. Germline values: CDR1 MNHEY, CDR2 SVGAGI. The V and J ends lost 6 bases and 7 bases, in that order; junction bases with no gene match: 5. CDR3 amino acids: CASSPWTSGREQYF. CDR3 nucleotide sequence: TGTGCCAGCAGCCCGTGGACTAGCGGGAGGGAGCAGTACTTC.

This sequence joins TRBV30 and TRBJ2-3; 11 bases map to TRBD2. Germline V lookup: CDR1 GTSNPN, CDR2 SVGIG (reference sequence). This CDR3 spans 17 amino acids. J lost 5 bases, V lost 2 bases, and 12 bases had no gene match. The CDR3 region is CAWSPPLSGGAGDTQYF. The CDR3 nucleotides are TGTGCCTGGAGTCCACCCCTTAGCGGGGGGGCAGGAGATACGCAGTATTTT.

V and J are TRBV30 and TRBJ2-7; tentative D call: TRBD1 (6 bases). This CDR3 region has 12 residues. V lost 2 bases and J lost 5, with 10 bases in between. Germline V gives CDR1 GTSNPN, CDR2 SVGIG (reference sequence). The CDR3 protein is CAWSSQGNEQYF. The DNA for the CDR3 is TGTGCCTGGAGTTCACAGGGAAACGAGCAGTACTTC.

The gene calls are TRBV18 and TRBJ2-1; the match to TRBD2 covers 8 bases. Germline V gene sequence: CDR1 KGHSH, CDR2 LQKENI. The CDR3 loop spans 15 amino acids. With 2 bases clipped from V and 2 bases from J, the junction kept 2 bases outside the gene matches. The DNA of the CDR3 is TGTGCCAGCTCACCAACTAGCGGTACCTACAATGAGCAGTTCTTC. Translated: CASSPTSGTYNEQFF.

The genes are TRBV7-9 and TRBJ1-3; 7 nucleotides match TRBD1. The CDR3 runs to 19 residues. Germline CDR1 and CDR2: SEHNR and FQNEAQ (reference sequence). The V segment lost 4 bases and the J segment 4 bases; nucleotides outside the gene matches: 19. The DNA of the CDR3 is TGTGCCAGCAGCTCAACGGGACAGTCAAATCGTCCGTCCGGAAACACCATATATTTT. This sequence encodes CASSSTGQSNRPSGNTIYF.

This chain connects TRBV5-4 to TRBJ2-7; 8 bases line up with TRBD2. The J segment lost 3 bases and the V segment lost 4 bases, leaving 9 bases of the junction unmatched. Germline CDR1 SGHNT, CDR2 YYREEE (reference sequence). CDR3 length: 15 residues. CDR3 region: CASSPQGLGVYEQYF. DNA of the CDR3: TGTGCCAGCAGCCCCCAGGGACTAGGTGTCTACGAGCAGTACTTC. Drawing the rest from reference TRBV5-4 and TRBJ2-7, the complete variable domain is ETGVTQSPTHLIKTRGQQVTLRCSSQSGHNTVSWYQQALGQGPQFIFQYYREEENGRGNFPPRFSGLQFPNYSSELNVNALELDDSALYLCASSPQGLGVYEQYFGPGTRLTVT.

This chain joins TRBV7-9 and TRBJ2-1; no firm D call. CDR3 length: 12 residues. The V end lost 2 bases, the J end lost 10 bases, and 9 bases lay between the germline ends. CDR1 is SEHNR, CDR2 FQNEAQ, per germline (reference sequence). CDR3 in DNA: TGTGCCAGCAGCTTAACCCCGGTAGAGCAGTTCTTC. This encodes CASSLTPVEQFF.

The chain employs TRBV27 and TRBJ2-3, with 8 positions matching TRBD2. Germline CDR1 is MNHEY and CDR2 is SMNVEV (reference sequence). The length of the CDR3 is 15 residues. The ends lost 6 bases at V and 2 bases at J; junction bases unmatched: 7. The CDR3 DNA reads as TGTGCCAGCAGCTCCGGGGGGGCGATCACAGATACGCAGTATTTT. The encoded protein is CASSSGGAITDTQYF.

The chain employs TRBV11-2 and TRBJ1-2, with D possibly TRBD1 on 5 matching bases. In germline, CDR1 is SGHAT, CDR2 FQNNGV. The CDR3 covers 16 residues. V dropped 5 bases and J dropped 3 bases, with 19 bases sitting between them. The CDR3 coding sequence is TGTGCCAGCAGCCCAGGGAGGGTGGGACCCTACTATGGCTACACCTTC. It yields the protein CASSPGRVGPYYGYTF. The whole variable domain, filled in from reference TRBV11-2 and TRBJ1-2, reads EAGVAQSPRYKIIEKRQSVAFWCNPISGHATLYWYQQILGQGPKLLIQFQNNGVVDDSQLPKDRFSAERLKGVDSTLKIQPAKLEDSAVYLCASSPGRVGPYYGYTFGSGTRLTVV.

The chain uses TRBV15 and TRBJ1-2; TRBD1 might be the D (6 bases). The CDR3 is made up of 16 amino acids. Germline lookup yields CDR1 LNHNV and CDR2 YYDKDF (reference sequence). With 1 base removed from V and 2 bases from J, the gap between germline ends came to 14 bases. The CDR3 DNA reads as TGTGCCACCAGCAGAGGCGATACAGGGACAAACTATGGCTACACCTTC. Translation gives CATSRGDTGTNYGYTF. The entire variable domain, with the rest obtained from reference TRBV15 and TRBJ1-2, is as follows: DAMVIQNPRYQVTQFGKPVTLSCSQTLNHNVMYWYQQKSSQAPKLLFHYYDKDFNNEADTPDNFQSRRPNTSFCFLDIRSPGLGDTAMYLCATSRGDTGTNYGYTFGSGTRLTVV.

Only one count was recorded for this clone. This chain links TRBV14 with TRBJ1-3; D is perhaps TRBD1 (5 bases). Between the trimmed V and J ends, which lost 0 bases and 2 bases, there was a span of 8 bases. The V gene's germline CDR1 is SGHDN and CDR2 FVKESK. The CDR3 extends over 15 amino acids. CDR3 sequence reads: CASSQDRVPGNTIYF. The CDR3 DNA is TGTGCCAGCAGCCAAGACAGGGTGCCTGGAAACACCATATATTTT.

CDR3 in amino acids: CASTRLAGGTMNEQFF. CDR3 DNA: TGTGCCAGCACTCGACTAGCGGGGGGCACAATGAATGAGCAGTTCTTC. This chain joins TRBV7-2 and TRBJ2-1; 13 bases align to TRBD2. The V and J ends lost 7 bases and 7 bases, in that order; junction bases with no gene match: 10. CDR3 length: 16 amino acids. Germline V CDR1 and CDR2: SGHTA, FQGNSA.

The chain couples TRBV28 to TRBJ2-7; D might be TRBD2 (6 bases). Per germline, CDR1 MDHEN and CDR2 SYDVKM. V lost 7 bases and J 3 bases, leaving 16 bases between the germline ends. The CDR3 loop spans 14 amino acids. The CDR3 nucleotides read TGTGCCAGCACTGGCGTCGGGGGAGACTACGAGCAGTACTTC. This codes for CASTGVGGDYEQYF. The variable domain in full, completed from reference TRBV28 and TRBJ2-7, reads DVKVTQSSRYLVKRTGEKVFLECVQDMDHENMFWYRQDPGLGLRLIYFSYDVKMKEKGDIPEGYSVSREKKERFSLILESASTNQTSMYLCASTGVGGDYEQYFGPGTRLTVT.

The genes are TRBV28 and TRBJ2-7; possible D gene TRBD2, 6 bases. CDR1 and CDR2 (germline): MDHEN, SYDVKM. V was trimmed by 5 bases and J by 4 bases, leaving 12 bases between them. The CDR3 loop spans 13 amino acids. The DNA for the CDR3 is TGTGCCAGCAGTGAGGGCGGGGCTTACGAGCAGTACTTC. Protein sequence: CASSEGGAYEQYF.

CDR3 protein: CASSEGQGGYEQYF. In nucleotides, the CDR3 is TGTGCCAGCAGCGAGGGACAGGGGGGATACGAGCAGTACTTC. This sequence joins TRBV11-2 and TRBJ2-7; 11 bases align to TRBD1. J lost 4 bases, V lost 5 bases, and 4 bases had no gene match. The germline gives CDR1 SGHAT, CDR2 FQNNGV. The CDR3 runs 14 residues.

This clone was observed a single time. The chain combines TRBV10-3 with TRBJ1-4; TRBD1 is a possible D gene (6 bases). The V end lost 10 bases, the J end lost 5 bases, and 14 bases lay between the germline ends. This CDR3 contains 13 residues. Germline V gives CDR1 ENHRY, CDR2 SYGVKD. The CDR3: CATRDIGNEKLFF. In nucleotides, the CDR3 is TGTGCCACCAGGGACATCGGGAATGAAAAACTGTTTTTT.

CDR3 region: CAIPRLHGQNTGELFF. The CDR3 DNA sequence: TGTGCCATTCCCCGCCTTCATGGCCAAAACACCGGGGAGCTGTTTTTT. V is TRBV11-2 and J is TRBJ2-2; D remains unclear. The CDR3 contains 16 residues. The V gene's germline CDR1 is SGHAT and CDR2 FQNNGV. Deletions cut 10 bases from V and 2 bases from J, with 20 bases between.

The chain employs TRBV5-8 and TRBJ1-5, with D unresolved. V lost 1 base, J lost 6 bases, and 14 bases lay in between. Germline CDR1 and CDR2: SGHTS and YDEGEE. The CDR3 loop spans 15 amino acids. The CDR3 nucleotides are TGTGCCAGCAGCTTGTCTATTTTCGGGTTTCAGCCCCAGCATTTT. This translates into CASSLSIFGFQPQHF. Combining the CDR3 with reference TRBV5-8 and TRBJ1-5 gives the whole variable domain EAGVTQSPTHLIKTRGQQATLRCSPISGHTSVYWYQQALGLGLQFLLWYDEGEERNRGNFPPRFSGRQFPNYSSELNVNALELEDSALYLCASSLSIFGFQPQHFGDGTRLSIL.

The chain carries TRBV7-2 and TRBJ1-4; TRBD1 is a possible D gene (5 bases). The CDR3 runs to 14 residues. Per the germline V gene, CDR1 is SGHTA and CDR2 is FQGNSA. The V and J ends lost 10 bases and 7 bases respectively, with 19 bases between them. In DNA form, the CDR3 reads TGTGCCACCCGGGGCCGGGGAGGAGGTGAAAAACTGTTTTTT. Amino acid sequence: CATRGRGGGEKLFF.

The chain uses TRBV6-1 and TRBJ1-4; TRBD1 agrees at 9 bases. This CDR3 contains 14 residues. Per the germline V gene, CDR1 is MNHNS and CDR2 is SASEGT. J was trimmed by 8 bases and V by 6 bases; bases with no gene match: 7. CDR3 protein: CASRKDRGNEKLFF. The CDR3 DNA is TGTGCCAGCAGGAAGGACAGGGGAAACGAAAAACTGTTTTTT.

The chain employs TRBV30 and TRBJ2-3, with D possibly being TRBD2 (6 bases). There are 12 residues in the CDR3. V was clipped by 3 bases and J by 5 bases, with 9 bases between them. In germline, CDR1 is GTSNPN, CDR2 SVGIG (reference sequence). Written as DNA, the CDR3 is TGTGCCTGGAGCCCCGGGGGAGATACGCAGTATTTT. Translated: CAWSPGGDTQYF.